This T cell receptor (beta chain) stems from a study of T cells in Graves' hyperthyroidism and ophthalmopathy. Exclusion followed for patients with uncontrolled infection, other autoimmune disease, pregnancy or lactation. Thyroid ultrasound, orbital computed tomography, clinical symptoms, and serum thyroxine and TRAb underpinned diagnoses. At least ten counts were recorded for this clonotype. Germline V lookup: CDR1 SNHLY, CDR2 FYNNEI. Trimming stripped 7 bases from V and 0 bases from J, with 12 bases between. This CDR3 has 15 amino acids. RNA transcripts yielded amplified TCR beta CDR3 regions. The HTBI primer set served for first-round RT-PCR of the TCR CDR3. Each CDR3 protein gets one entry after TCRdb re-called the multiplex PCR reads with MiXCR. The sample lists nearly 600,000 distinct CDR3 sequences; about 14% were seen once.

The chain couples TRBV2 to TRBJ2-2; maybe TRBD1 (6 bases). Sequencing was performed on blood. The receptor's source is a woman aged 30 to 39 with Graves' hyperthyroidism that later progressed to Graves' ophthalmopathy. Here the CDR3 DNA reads TGTGCCAGCACAGGGGAATTGGCGAACACCGGGGAGCTGTTTTTT. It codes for CASTGELANTGELFF.